Detailed here is one TCR beta chain. Its target is unknown. The PCR contained 60 Vbeta and 13 Jbeta primers. Some clones are missing from TCRdb's copy, which holds only in-frame ones; the method was immunoSEQ multiplex PCR. The sample table includes 85,000 to 110,000 clones. This sample is part of a study of cytomegalovirus exposure and HLA in healthy donors. Study-wide findings and caveats: Most subjects' HLA-A and HLA-B alleles were reportedly predicted from TCR beta sequences.

Trimming pared 0 bases from V and 0 bases from J, leaving 12 bases between. Germline V gene data show CDR1 as SGHVS and CDR2 as FNYEAQ. CDR3 length: 16 residues. This clonotype was obtained from a man aged 40-49 years in good health and CMV-seronegative. Input material: PBMCs. The chain has TRBV7-6 and TRBJ2-7; D is unclear. The CDR3 nucleotides read TGTGCCAGCAGCTTAGCCACAGACGCCAGCTCCTACGAGCAGTACTTC. Its translation is CASSLATDASSYEQYF.